The 15 T cell receptor beta chains given below trace back to one sample, sequenced in a study of T-cell reconstitution after alpha-beta-depleted transplantation in children. It was with unique molecular identifiers that the TCRbeta library was prepared. One entry per CDR3 protein, called by TCRdb with MiXCR from the PCR reads. The sample lists about 22,000 distinct CDR3 sequences; 11% were seen once. The material was PBMCs from the stem cell graft donor, obtained from the stem cell graft. The receptors here all came from a human donor who donated a stem cell graft to a child with chronic granulomatous disease.

This clonotype has ten or more counts. V is TRBV7-2 and J is TRBJ1-2; 9 bases line up with TRBD1. Trimming removed 3 bases from V and 1 base from J; junction bases left unmatched: 9. This CDR3 has 17 residues. Per germline, CDR1 SGHTA and CDR2 FQGNSA. As DNA, the CDR3 is TGTGCCAGCAGCTTTTTAGGTCCGGGACAGGGTAACTATGGCTACACCTTC. Protein: CASSFLGPGQGNYGYTF.

This clonotype was observed many times. The J gene is TRBJ2-4, the V gene TRBV12-3 or TRBV12-4; a possible D gene is TRBD1 (5 bases). The V and J ends lost 5 bases and 8 bases respectively, with 16 bases between them. The CDR3 covers 14 residues. The CDR3 bases are TGTGCCAGCAGTGGGGCCTCAAGGACGGACATTCAGTACTTC. Translating gives CASSGASRTDIQYF.

This clonotype was seen repeatedly, ten times or more. V gene TRBV9 combines with J gene TRBJ2-1; D is possibly TRBD2 (6 bases). Per the germline V gene, CDR1 is SGDLS and CDR2 is YYNGEE. V shed 5 bases and J shed 11 bases, with 29 bases lying between them. There are 17 residues in the CDR3. CDR3 DNA: TGTGCCAGCAGTGCAGGGAACCGGGGGAATCACCGGAATAAGCAGTTCTTC. Protein product: CASSAGNRGNHRNKQFF. The entire variable domain, with the rest obtained from reference TRBV9 and TRBJ2-1, is as follows: DSGVTQTPKHLITATGQRVTLRCSPRSGDLSVYWYQQSLDQGLQFLIQYYNGEERAKGNILERFSAQQFPDLHSELNLSSLELGDSALYFCASSAGNRGNHRNKQFFGPGTRLTVL.

This clonotype was counted at least ten times. The chain couples TRBV2 to TRBJ1-6; maybe TRBD1 (5 bases). CDR3 length: 16 amino acids. The V gene's germline CDR1 is SNHLY and CDR2 FYNNEI. V was pared by 9 bases and J by 6 bases, with 21 bases between. CDR3 coding DNA: TGTGCCAGGGGGGAACCAAACGCCTTCGGTAATTCACCCCTCCACTTT. Residues: CARGEPNAFGNSPLHF. Looking up the rest from reference TRBV2 and TRBJ1-6 gives the full variable domain: EPEVTQTPSHQVTQMGQEVILRCVPISNHLYFYWYRQILGQKVEFLVSFYNNEISEKSEIFDDQFSVERPDGSNFTLKIRSTKLEDSAMYFCARGEPNAFGNSPLHFGNGTRLTVT.

This clonotype was counted once. This chain links TRBV6-5 with TRBJ2-1; D is ambiguous. In germline, CDR1 is MNHEY, CDR2 SVGAGI. The V end lost 4 bases, the J end lost 8 bases, and 9 bases lay between the germline ends. The CDR3 has 12 amino acids. CDR3 protein: CASSSPRHEQFF. Written as DNA, the CDR3 is TGTGCCAGCAGTTCTCCAAGGCATGAGCAGTTCTTC.

On this clonotype itself: One base away lies a much larger clone, so this may be a sequencing read error. V gene TRBV29-1 combines with J gene TRBJ2-4, with D possibly being TRBD1 (6 bases). CDR1 and CDR2 from the germline V gene are SQVTM and ANQGSEA. The CDR3 runs 15 residues. The CDR3 nucleotides are TGCAGCGTCGCCGGGACACATCTAGCCAAAAACATGCAGTACTTC. It yields the protein CSVAGTHLAKNMQYF.

This clonotype was observed at least ten times. The CDR3 bases are TGTGCCAGCAGCTTGGCCAATGAGCAGTTCTTC. Translation: CASSLANEQFF. This chain uses TRBV11-3 with TRBJ2-1; D unclear. There are 11 residues in the CDR3. The V and J ends lost 3 bases and 6 bases respectively, with 3 bases between them. Per germline, CDR1 SGHNT and CDR2 YENEEA.

This clonotype showed up many times. The chain couples TRBV5-1 to TRBJ2-5, with D possibly being TRBD1 or TRBD2 (5 bases each). Trimming left V 4 bases short and J 5 bases short, with 12 bases between. Germline V lookup: CDR1 SGHRS, CDR2 YFSETQ. The CDR3 is 13 residues long. CDR3 bases: TGCGCCAGCAGCACGGGGCCTTTGGAGACCCAGTACTTC. Its translation: CASSTGPLETQYF.

This clonotype was seen repeatedly, ten times or more. The V and J genes are TRBV7-8 and TRBJ2-7, with 8 bases matching TRBD2. V gave up 5 bases and J gave up 1 base; unmatched junction bases: 7. Germline loops: CDR1 SGHVS, CDR2 FQNEAQ. The CDR3 runs 15 residues. The CDR3 nucleotides read TGTGCCAGCAGCCCGCGGGCTAGCGGGTCCTACGAGCAGTACTTC. Protein product: CASSPRASGSYEQYF.

The sample holds many counts of this clonotype. The CDR3 protein is CSATRQEVKAFF. CDR3 sequence (DNA): TGCAGTGCTACCCGACAGGAGGTCAAAGCTTTCTTT. J is TRBJ1-1 and V is TRBV20-1, with D possibly TRBD1 on 6 matching bases. Trimming left V 4 bases short and J 9 bases short, with 15 bases between. CDR1 DFQATT and CDR2 SNEGSKA come from the germline V gene (reference sequence). This CDR3 region has 12 residues.

This clonotype has ten or more counts. The chain carries TRBV7-2 and TRBJ2-7; 10 nucleotides match TRBD2. The germline V gene encodes CDR1 SGHTA and CDR2 FQGNSA. The CDR3 length is 13 residues. The trim removed 3 bases at V and 5 bases at J, leaving 1 base unmatched. The DNA for the CDR3 is TGTGCCAGCAGCTTGGGACTAGCGAACGAGCAGTACTTC. It translates to CASSLGLANEQYF. The full variable domain, rest sourced from reference TRBV7-2 and TRBJ2-7, is GAGVSQSPSNKVTEKGKDVELRCDPISGHTALYWYRQSLGQGLEFLIYFQGNSAPDKSGLPSDRFSAERTGGSVSTLTIQRTQQEDSAVYLCASSLGLANEQYFGPGTRLTVT.

This clonotype was recorded many times. V is TRBV14 and J is TRBJ2-5, with 7 bases fitting TRBD2. The germline V gene encodes CDR1 SGHDN and CDR2 FVKESK. The V segment lost 0 bases and the J segment 5 bases; nucleotides outside the gene matches: 9. This CDR3 spans 16 amino acids. CDR3 coding DNA: TGTGCCAGCAGCCAAGATCCCCGCGGGAGATTCGAGACCCAGTACTTC. Encoded protein: CASSQDPRGRFETQYF.

This clonotype was counted ten times or more. The V and J genes are TRBV7-2 and TRBJ1-2; 7 bases are a match to TRBD1. The germline V gene has CDR1 SGHTA and CDR2 FQGNSA. This CDR3 spans 13 amino acids. The junction had 4 bases not matched to a gene; V was cut back by 5 bases and J by 4 bases. Here the CDR3 reads CASSLTGFYGYTF. The CDR3, as DNA: TGTGCCAGCAGCCTGACAGGGTTCTATGGCTACACCTTC.

The sample holds many counts of this clonotype. V is TRBV28 and J is TRBJ2-7; no firm D call. CDR1 is MDHEN and CDR2 is SYDVKM in the germline V gene. CDR3 length equals 14 residues. V was pared by 2 bases and J by 6 bases, with 14 bases between. The CDR3 protein is CASSLGTAIVEQYF. DNA of the CDR3: TGTGCCAGCAGTTTAGGCACAGCGATTGTCGAGCAGTACTTC. The complete variable domain, with remaining parts taken from reference TRBV28 and TRBJ2-7, reads DVKVTQSSRYLVKRTGEKVFLECVQDMDHENMFWYRQDPGLGLRLIYFSYDVKMKEKGDIPEGYSVSREKKERFSLILESASTNQTSMYLCASSLGTAIVEQYFGPGTRLTVT.

This clonotype was counted between two and nine times. This chain uses TRBV7-8 with TRBJ1-1; D is unresolved. The CDR3 consists of 13 residues. Trimming left V 8 bases short and J 1 base short, with 11 bases between. The germline V gene encodes CDR1 SGHVS and CDR2 FQNEAQ. The CDR3 bases are TGTGCCAGCGTAGACCGGGGGAACACTGAAGCTTTCTTT. This gives the protein CASVDRGNTEAFF.